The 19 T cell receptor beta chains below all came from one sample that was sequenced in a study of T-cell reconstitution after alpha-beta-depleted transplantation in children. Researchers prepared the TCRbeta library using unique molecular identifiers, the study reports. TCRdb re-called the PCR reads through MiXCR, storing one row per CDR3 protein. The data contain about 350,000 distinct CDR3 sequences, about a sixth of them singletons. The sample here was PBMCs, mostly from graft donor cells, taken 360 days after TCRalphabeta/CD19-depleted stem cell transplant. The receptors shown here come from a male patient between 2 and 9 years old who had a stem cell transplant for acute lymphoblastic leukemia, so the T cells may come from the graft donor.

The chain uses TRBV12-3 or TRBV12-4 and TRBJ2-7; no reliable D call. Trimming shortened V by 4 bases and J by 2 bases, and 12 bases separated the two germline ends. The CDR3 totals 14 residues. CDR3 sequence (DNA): TGTGCCAGCAGTTGGGTAGGGCTAGCCTACGAGCAGTACTTC. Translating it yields CASSWVGLAYEQYF.

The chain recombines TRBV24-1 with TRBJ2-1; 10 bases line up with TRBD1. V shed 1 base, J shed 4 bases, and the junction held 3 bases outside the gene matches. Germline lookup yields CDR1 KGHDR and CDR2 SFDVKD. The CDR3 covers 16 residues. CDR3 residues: CATSDFSDRGYNEQFF. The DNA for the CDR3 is TGTGCCACCAGTGATTTTTCGGACAGGGGGTACAATGAGCAGTTCTTC.

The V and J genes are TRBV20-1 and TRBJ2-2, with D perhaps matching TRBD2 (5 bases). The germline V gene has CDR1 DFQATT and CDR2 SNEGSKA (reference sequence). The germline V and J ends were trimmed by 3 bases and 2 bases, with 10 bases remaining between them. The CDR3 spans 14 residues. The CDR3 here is CSARDFQNTGELFF. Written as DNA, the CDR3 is TGCAGTGCTAGGGACTTCCAAAACACCGGGGAGCTGTTTTTT.

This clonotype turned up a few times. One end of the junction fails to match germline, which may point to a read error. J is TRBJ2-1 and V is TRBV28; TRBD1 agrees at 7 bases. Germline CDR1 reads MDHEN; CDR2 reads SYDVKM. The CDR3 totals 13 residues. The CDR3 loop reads CGTGTDRYNEQFF. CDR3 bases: TGCGGCACAGGGACAGATCGTTACAATGAGCAGTTCTTC.

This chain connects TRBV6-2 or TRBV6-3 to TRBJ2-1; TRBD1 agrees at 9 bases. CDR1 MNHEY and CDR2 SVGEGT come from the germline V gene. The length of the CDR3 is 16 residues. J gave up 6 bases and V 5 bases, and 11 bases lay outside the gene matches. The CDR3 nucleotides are TGTGCCAGCAGTGGAACCGGGACAGGGTACCTCAATGAGCAGTTCTTC. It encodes CASSGTGTGYLNEQFF.

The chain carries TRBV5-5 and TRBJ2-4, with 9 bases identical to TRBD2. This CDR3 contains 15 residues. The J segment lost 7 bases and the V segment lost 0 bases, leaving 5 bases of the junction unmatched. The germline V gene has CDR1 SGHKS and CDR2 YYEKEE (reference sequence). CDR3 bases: TGTGCCAGCAGCTTGGGTAGCGGGAGAGGGAACATTCAGTACTTC. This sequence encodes CASSLGSGRGNIQYF. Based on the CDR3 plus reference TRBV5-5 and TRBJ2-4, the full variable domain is DAGVTQSPTHLIKTRGQQVTLRCSPISGHKSVSWYQQVLGQGPQFIFQYYEKEERGRGNFPDRFSARQFPNYSSELNVNALLLGDSALYLCASSLGSGRGNIQYFGAGTRLSVL.

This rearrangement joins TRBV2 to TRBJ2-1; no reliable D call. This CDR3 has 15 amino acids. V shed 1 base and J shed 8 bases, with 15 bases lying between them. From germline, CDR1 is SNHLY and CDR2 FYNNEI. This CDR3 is CASSEDMGSFYEQFF. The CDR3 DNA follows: TGTGCCAGCAGTGAAGATATGGGCAGCTTCTATGAGCAGTTCTTC.

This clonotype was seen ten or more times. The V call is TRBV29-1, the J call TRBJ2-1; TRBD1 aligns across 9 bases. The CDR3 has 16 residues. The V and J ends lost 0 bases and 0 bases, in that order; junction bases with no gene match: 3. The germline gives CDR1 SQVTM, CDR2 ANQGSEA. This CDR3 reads CSVEEGQGTSYNEQFF. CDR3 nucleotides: TGCAGCGTTGAAGAGGGACAGGGAACCTCCTACAATGAGCAGTTCTTC.

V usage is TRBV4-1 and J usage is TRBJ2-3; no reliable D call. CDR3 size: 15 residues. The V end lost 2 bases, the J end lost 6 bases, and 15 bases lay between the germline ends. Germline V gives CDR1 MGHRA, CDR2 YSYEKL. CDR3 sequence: CASSQTPSTTDTQYF. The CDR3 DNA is TGCGCCAGCAGCCAAACTCCCAGTACGACTGATACGCAGTATTTT.

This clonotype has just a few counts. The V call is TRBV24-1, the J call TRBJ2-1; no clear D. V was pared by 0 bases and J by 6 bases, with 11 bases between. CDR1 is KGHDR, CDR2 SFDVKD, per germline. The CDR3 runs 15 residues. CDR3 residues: CATSDLLSLGNEQFF. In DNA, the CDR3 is TGTGCCACCAGTGATTTGCTCAGTCTGGGCAATGAGCAGTTCTTC.

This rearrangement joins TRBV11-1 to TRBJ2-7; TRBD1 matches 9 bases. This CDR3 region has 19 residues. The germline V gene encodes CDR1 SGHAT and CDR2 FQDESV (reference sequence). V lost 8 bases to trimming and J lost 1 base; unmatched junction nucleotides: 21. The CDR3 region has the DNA TGTGCCAGCCCGGGACCCCGGGACAGGGAAGGTGTCCTGTCCTACGAGCAGTACTTC. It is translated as CASPGPRDREGVLSYEQYF. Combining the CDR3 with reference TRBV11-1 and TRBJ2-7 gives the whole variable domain EAEVAQSPRYKITEKSQAVAFWCDPISGHATLYWYRQILGQGPELLVQFQDESVVDDSQLPKDRFSAERLKGVDSTLKIQPAELGDSAMYLCASPGPRDREGVLSYEQYFGPGTRLTVT.

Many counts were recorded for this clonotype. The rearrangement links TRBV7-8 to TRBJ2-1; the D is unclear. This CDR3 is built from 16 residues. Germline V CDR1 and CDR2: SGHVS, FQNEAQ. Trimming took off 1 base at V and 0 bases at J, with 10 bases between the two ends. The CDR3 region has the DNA TGTGCCAGCAGCTTAGGGATCGCGGCCTCCTACAATGAGCAGTTCTTC. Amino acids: CASSLGIAASYNEQFF.

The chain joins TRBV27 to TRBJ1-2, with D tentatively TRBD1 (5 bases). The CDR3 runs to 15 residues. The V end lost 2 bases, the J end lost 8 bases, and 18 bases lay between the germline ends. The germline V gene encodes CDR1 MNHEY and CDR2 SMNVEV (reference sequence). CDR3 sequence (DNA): TGTGCCAGCAGTTTACTGGCAGGGCAGATGGTAGGCTACACCTTC. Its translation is CASSLLAGQMVGYTF.

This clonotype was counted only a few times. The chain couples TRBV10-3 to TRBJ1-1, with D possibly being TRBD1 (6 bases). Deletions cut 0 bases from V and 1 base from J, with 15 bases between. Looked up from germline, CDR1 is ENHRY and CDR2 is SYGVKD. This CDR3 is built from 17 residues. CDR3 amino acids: CAISESSPGAGNTEAFF. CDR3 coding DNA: TGTGCCATCAGTGAGTCGAGCCCGGGGGCGGGGAACACTGAAGCTTTCTTT.

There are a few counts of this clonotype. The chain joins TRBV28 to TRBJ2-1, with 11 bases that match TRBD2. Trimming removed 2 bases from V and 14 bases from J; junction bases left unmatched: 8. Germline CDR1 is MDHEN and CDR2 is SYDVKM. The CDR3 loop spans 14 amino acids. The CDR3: CASSLTDLAGGEFF. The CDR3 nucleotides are TGTGCCAGCAGTTTAACGGACTTAGCGGGAGGGGAGTTCTTC.

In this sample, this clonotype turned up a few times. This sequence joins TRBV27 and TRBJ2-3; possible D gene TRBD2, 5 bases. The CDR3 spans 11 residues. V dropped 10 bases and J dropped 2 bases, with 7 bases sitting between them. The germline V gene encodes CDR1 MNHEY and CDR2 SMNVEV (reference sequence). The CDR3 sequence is CATRDTDTQYF. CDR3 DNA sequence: TGTGCCACCCGGGACACAGATACGCAGTATTTT.

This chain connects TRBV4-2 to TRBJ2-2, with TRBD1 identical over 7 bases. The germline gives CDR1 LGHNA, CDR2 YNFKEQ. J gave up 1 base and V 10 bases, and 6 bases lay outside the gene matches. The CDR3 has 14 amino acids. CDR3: CAIGTEGNTGELFF. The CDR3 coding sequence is TGTGCCATCGGGACAGAGGGGAACACCGGGGAGCTGTTTTTT.

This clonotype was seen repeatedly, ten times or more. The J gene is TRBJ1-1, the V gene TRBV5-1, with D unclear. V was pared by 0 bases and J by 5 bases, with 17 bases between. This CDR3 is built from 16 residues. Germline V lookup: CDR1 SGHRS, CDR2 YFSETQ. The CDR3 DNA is TGCGCCAGCAGCTTGGGGGCCGGGATCCTCAGGACTGAAGCTTTCTTT. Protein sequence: CASSLGAGILRTEAFF.

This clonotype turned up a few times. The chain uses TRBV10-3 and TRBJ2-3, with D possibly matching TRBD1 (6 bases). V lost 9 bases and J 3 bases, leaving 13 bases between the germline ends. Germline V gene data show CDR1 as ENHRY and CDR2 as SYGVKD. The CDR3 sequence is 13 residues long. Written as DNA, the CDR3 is TGTGCCATAAAGGACAGTTCTACAGATACGCAGTATTTT. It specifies CAIKDSSTDTQYF.